This T cell receptor (beta chain) was obtained from a study of T-cell reconstitution after alpha-beta-depleted transplantation in children. During its preparation, the TCRbeta library received unique molecular identifiers. TCRdb fed the PCR reads into MiXCR, producing one record per CDR3 protein. The data hold over 150,000 distinct CDR3 sequences, with 6.5% to 7.5% observed a single time. This CDR3 comprises 13 residues. Trimming removed 0 bases from V and 3 bases from J, with 6 bases in between. Germline V lookup: CDR1 SGHNT, CDR2 YYREEE (reference sequence). The TCR comes from a human donor who donated a stem cell graft to a child with Wiskott-Aldrich syndrome. The material was PBMCs from the stem cell graft donor, obtained from the stem cell graft. The chain uses TRBV5-4 and TRBJ1-1, with D unclear. CDR3 in amino acids: CASSLVQYTEAFF. In DNA form, the CDR3 reads TGTGCCAGCAGCTTGGTGCAGTACACTGAAGCTTTCTTT.